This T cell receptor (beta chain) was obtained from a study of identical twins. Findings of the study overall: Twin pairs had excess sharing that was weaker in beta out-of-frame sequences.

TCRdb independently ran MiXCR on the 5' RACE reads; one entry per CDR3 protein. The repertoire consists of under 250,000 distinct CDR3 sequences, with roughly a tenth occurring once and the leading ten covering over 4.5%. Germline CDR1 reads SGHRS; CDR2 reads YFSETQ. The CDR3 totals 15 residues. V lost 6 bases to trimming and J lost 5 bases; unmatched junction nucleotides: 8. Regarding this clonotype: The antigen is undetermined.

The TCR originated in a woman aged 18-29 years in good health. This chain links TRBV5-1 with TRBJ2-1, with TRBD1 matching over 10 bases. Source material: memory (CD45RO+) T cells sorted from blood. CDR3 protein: CASTIGTGAHNEQFF. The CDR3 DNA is TGCGCCAGCACGATCGGGACAGGGGCCCACAATGAGCAGTTCTTC.